Listed below are T cell receptor beta chains from one sample, sequenced in a study of blood T cell repertoires in COVID-19. The assay was immunoSEQ multiplex PCR, and TCRdb's table has in-frame clones only and misses some. The sample has around 20,000 clones, 70% to 90% seen once; the top ten hold roughly 30%. Sample: peripheral blood. The receptor set was obtained from a human donor with active COVID-19. The donor label of this sample is uncertain. The CDR3 runs from the conserved cysteine through the conserved F or W. The D gene is left open where the match is weak. Clone size is shown for a subset of rows, as once, few, many or a class of expanded clone.

J: TRBJ2-2
V: TRBV4-2
size: once
D: TRBD2
CDR3: CASSQLAGGPYTGELFF
DNA: TGTGCCAGCAGCCAACTAGCGGGAGGGCCTTACACCGGGGAGCTGTTTTTT

J: TRBJ1-6
V: TRBV2
size: -
D: TRBD1
CDR3: CASSEAEGARSPLHF
DNA: TGTGCCAGCAGTGAAGCGGAGGGGGCTCGGTCACCCCTCCACTTT

J: TRBJ2-2
V: TRBV3-1/TRBV3-2
size: -
D: TRBD2
CDR3: CASSQEGLAVPTGELFF
DNA: TGTGCCAGCAGCCAAGAAGGACTAGCGGTTCCCACCGGGGAGCTGTTTTTT

J: TRBJ1-1
V: TRBV7-3
size: -
D: TRBD1
CDR3: CASSPGTGSEAFF
DNA: TGTGCCAGCAGCCCCGGGACAGGTAGTGAAGCTTTCTTT

J: TRBJ2-1
V: TRBV27
size: -
D: TRBD2
CDR3: CASSSRYRAGGPNEQFF
DNA: TGTGCCAGCAGTTCGAGGTATCGAGCGGGGGGCCCTAATGAGCAGTTCTTC

J: TRBJ2-1
V: TRBV4-1
size: -
D: -
CDR3: CASSQGDLGSSYNEQFF
DNA: TGCGCCAGCAGCCAAGGGGACTTAGGGAGCTCCTACAATGAGCAGTTCTTC

J: TRBJ2-3
V: TRBV5-1
size: -
D: TRBD2
CDR3: CASSLVASGAVDTQYF
DNA: TGCGCCAGCAGCTTGGTAGCTAGCGGGGCTGTGGATACGCAGTATTTT

J: TRBJ1-4
V: TRBV13
size: few
D: -
CDR3: CASSLGDKGVDEKLFF
DNA: TGTGCCAGCAGCTTAGGAGACAAGGGGGTAGATGAAAAACTGTTTTTT

J: TRBJ2-1
V: TRBV9
size: once
D: TRBD2
CDR3: CASSATGTSGNEQFF
DNA: TGTGCCAGCAGCGCAACCGGGACTAGCGGCAATGAGCAGTTCTTC

J: TRBJ1-2
V: TRBV5-4
size: -
D: -
CDR3: CASRLASGGGYTF
DNA: TGTGCCAGCAGACTTGCATCAGGTGGCGGCTACACCTTC

J: TRBJ1-4
V: TRBV5-1
size: -
D: -
CDR3: CASRDSATNEKLFF
DNA: TGCGCCAGCAGGGACAGTGCAACTAATGAAAAACTGTTTTTT

J: TRBJ2-5
V: TRBV7-2
size: -
D: -
CDR3: CASSFKRQETQYF
DNA: TGTGCCAGCAGCTTTAAGCGGCAAGAGACCCAGTACTTC

J: TRBJ2-7
V: TRBV10-2
size: -
D: -
CDR3: CASRGREIYEQYF
DNA: TGCGCCAGCCGGGGCCGGGAGATCTACGAGCAGTACTTC

J: TRBJ2-1
V: TRBV29-1
size: few
D: TRBD2
CDR3: CSVEPSGRANEQFF
DNA: TGCAGCGTTGAGCCCAGCGGGAGGGCCAATGAGCAGTTCTTC

J: TRBJ1-2
V: TRBV24-1
size: -
D: -
CDR3: CATSGGEGYTF
DNA: TGTGCCACCAGTGGTGGTGAGGGCTACACCTTC

J: TRBJ2-7
V: TRBV5-4
size: -
D: TRBD1
CDR3: CASSPDREEQYF
DNA: TGTGCCAGCAGCCCAGACAGGGAGGAGCAGTACTTC

J: TRBJ1-2
V: TRBV5-1
size: -
D: -
CDR3: CASSEADRRGYTF
DNA: TGCGCCAGCAGCGAAGCAGATCGGAGAGGCTACACCTTC

J: TRBJ2-1
V: TRBV6-5
size: -
D: TRBD2
CDR3: CASSSISGSSYNEQFF
DNA: TGTGCCAGCAGTTCCATTAGCGGGAGCTCCTACAATGAGCAGTTCTTC

J: TRBJ1-1
V: TRBV6-1
size: -
D: -
CDR3: CASSEERGTEAFF
DNA: TGTGCCAGCAGTGAAGAGAGGGGGACCGAAGCTTTCTTT

J: TRBJ2-7
V: TRBV30
size: -
D: TRBD2
CDR3: CAWTPGLAGSEQYF
DNA: TGTGCCTGGACCCCGGGACTAGCGGGGTCCGAGCAGTACTTC

J: TRBJ2-3
V: TRBV30
size: -
D: -
CDR3: CAWRMSASTDTQYF
DNA: TGTGCCTGGAGGATGAGCGCTAGCACAGATACGCAGTATTTT

J: TRBJ2-2
V: TRBV18
size: -
D: -
CDR3: CASSPLRAGELFF
DNA: TGTGCCAGCTCACCACTCCGTGCCGGGGAGCTGTTTTTT

J: TRBJ2-3
V: TRBV5-1
size: -
D: -
CDR3: CASRRNGDTDTQYF
DNA: TGCGCCAGCAGGAGAAACGGGGACACAGATACGCAGTATTTT

J: TRBJ2-7
V: TRBV5-1
size: -
D: TRBD2
CDR3: CASSFRSGGTYEQYF
DNA: TGCGCCAGCAGCTTTAGGTCGGGGGGGACCTACGAGCAGTACTTC

J: TRBJ1-1
V: TRBV12-3/TRBV12-4
size: -
D: TRBD1
CDR3: CASSFVQGGTAFF
DNA: TGTGCCAGCAGTTTCGTACAGGGGGGCACGGCTTTCTTT

J: TRBJ2-1
V: TRBV5-4
size: -
D: -
CDR3: CASSFGRYSSYNEQFF
DNA: TGTGCCAGCAGCTTCGGCAGATACAGCTCCTACAATGAGCAGTTCTTC

J: TRBJ1-1
V: TRBV28
size: -
D: -
CDR3: CASSPYPVTVLSEAFF
DNA: TGTGCCAGCAGCCCTTATCCCGTAACAGTGCTGTCGGAAGCTTTCTTT

J: TRBJ2-7
V: TRBV13
size: -
D: -
CDR3: CASSPRDLNYEQYF
DNA: TGTGCCAGCAGCCCACGGGACTTAAACTACGAGCAGTACTTC

J: TRBJ1-1
V: TRBV18
size: -
D: -
CDR3: CASSPGEEANTEAFF
DNA: TGTGCCAGCTCACCAGGGGAGGAGGCGAACACTGAAGCTTTCTTT

J: TRBJ2-7
V: TRBV3-1/TRBV3-2
size: -
D: -
CDR3: CASSQQGINYEQYF
DNA: TGTGCCAGCAGCCAACAGGGGATTAACTACGAGCAGTACTTC

J: TRBJ1-3
V: TRBV19
size: -
D: -
CDR3: CASNTGGNTIYF
DNA: TGTGCCAGCAACACAGGGGGAAACACCATATATTTT

J: TRBJ2-6
V: TRBV7-9
size: -
D: TRBD2
CDR3: CASHNSERGLFSGANVLTF
DNA: TGTGCCAGCCATAATTCGGAGCGGGGCCTTTTCTCTGGGGCCAACGTCCTGACTTTC

J: TRBJ1-4
V: TRBV25-1
size: -
D: TRBD1
CDR3: CASSEQPSRQGNEKLFF
DNA: TGTGCCAGCAGTGAGCAGCCCTCGCGACAGGGGAATGAAAAACTGTTTTTT